Sequencing of this TCR beta chain was carried out in a study of blood T cell repertoires in COVID-19. The wider study: COVID-19 samples, acute and convalescent, were from the United States, Italy and Spain. Sources were T cells, B-cell-depleted T cells, or PBMCs; the material itself was cDNA or gDNA.

Per the germline V gene, CDR1 is SGHDT and CDR2 is YYEEEE. With 0 bases clipped from V and 9 bases from J, the junction kept 7 bases outside the gene matches. This CDR3 spans 15 amino acids. The authors' processing: Nucleated cell counts were estimated from reference gene primer amplification. The protocol was immunoSEQ multiplex PCR, while the TCRdb copy is restricted to in-frame clones and leaves out a portion. The DNA gave D and trimming, while V, J and clone size come from that table. This sample carries 80,000 to 100,000 clones, about 85% of them seen once, and the ten largest clones take less than 4.5%.

Sequenced material: peripheral blood. The receptor was derived from a man aged 60 to 69 with acute or convalescent COVID-19. V is TRBV5-6 and J is TRBJ2-1; TRBD1 agrees at 9 bases. The chain's CDR3 is CASSLGDRVTAEQFF. The CDR3 region has the DNA TGTGCCAGCAGCTTGGGGGACAGGGTTACCGCTGAGCAGTTCTTC.